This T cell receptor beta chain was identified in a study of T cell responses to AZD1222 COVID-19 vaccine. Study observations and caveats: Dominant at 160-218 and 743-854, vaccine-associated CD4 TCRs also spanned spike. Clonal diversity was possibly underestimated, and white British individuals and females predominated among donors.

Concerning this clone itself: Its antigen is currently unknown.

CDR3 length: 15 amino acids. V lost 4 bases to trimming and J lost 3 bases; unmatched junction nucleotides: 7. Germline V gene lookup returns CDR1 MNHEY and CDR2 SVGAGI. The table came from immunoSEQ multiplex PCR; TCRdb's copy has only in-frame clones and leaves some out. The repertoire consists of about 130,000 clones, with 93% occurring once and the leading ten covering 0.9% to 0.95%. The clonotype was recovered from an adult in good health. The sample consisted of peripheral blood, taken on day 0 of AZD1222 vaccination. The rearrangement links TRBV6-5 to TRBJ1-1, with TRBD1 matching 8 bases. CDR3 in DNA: TGTGCCAGCAGTTTACACAGGGGGGCGGACACTGAAGCTTTCTTT. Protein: CASSLHRGADTEAFF.